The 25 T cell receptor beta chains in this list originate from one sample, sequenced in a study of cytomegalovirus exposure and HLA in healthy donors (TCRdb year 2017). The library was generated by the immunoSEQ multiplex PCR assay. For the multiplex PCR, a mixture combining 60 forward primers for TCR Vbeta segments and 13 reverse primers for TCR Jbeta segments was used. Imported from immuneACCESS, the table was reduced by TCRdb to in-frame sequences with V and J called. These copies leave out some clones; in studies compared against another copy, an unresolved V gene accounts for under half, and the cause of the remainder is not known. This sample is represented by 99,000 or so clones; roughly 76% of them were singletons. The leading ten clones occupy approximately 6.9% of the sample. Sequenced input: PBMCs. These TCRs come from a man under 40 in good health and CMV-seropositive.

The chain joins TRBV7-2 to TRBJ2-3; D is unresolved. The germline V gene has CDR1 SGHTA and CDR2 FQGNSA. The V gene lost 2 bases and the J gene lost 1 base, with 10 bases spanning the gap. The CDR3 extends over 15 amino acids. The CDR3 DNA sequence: TGTGCCAGCAGCTTAATCACCGCGGGCACAGATACGCAGTATTTT. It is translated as CASSLITAGTDTQYF.

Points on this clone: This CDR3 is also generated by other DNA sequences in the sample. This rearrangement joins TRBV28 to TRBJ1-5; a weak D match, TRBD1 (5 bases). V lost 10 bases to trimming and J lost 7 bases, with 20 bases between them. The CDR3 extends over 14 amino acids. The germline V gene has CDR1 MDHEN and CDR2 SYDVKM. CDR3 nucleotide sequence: TGTGCCACTCACAGGTTAGAACCCCAACAGCCCCAGCATTTT. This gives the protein CATHRLEPQQPQHF.

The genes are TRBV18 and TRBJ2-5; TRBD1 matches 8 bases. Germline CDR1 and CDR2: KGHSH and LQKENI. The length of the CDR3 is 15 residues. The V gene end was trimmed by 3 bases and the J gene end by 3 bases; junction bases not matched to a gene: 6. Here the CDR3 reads CASSPTGTGKETQYF. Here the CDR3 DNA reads TGTGCCAGCTCACCTACCGGGACAGGAAAAGAGACCCAGTACTTC. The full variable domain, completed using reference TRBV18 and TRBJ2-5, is NAGVMQNPRHLVRRRGQEARLRCSPMKGHSHVYWYRQLPEEGLKFMVYLQKENIIDESGMPKERFSAEFPKEGPSILRIQQVVRGDSAAYFCASSPTGTGKETQYFGPGTRLLVL.

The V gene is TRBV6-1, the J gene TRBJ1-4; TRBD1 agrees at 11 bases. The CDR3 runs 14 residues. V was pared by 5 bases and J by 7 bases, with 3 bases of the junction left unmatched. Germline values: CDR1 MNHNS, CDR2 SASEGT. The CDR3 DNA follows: TGTGCCAGCAGTCTAGGGACAGGGGGTGAAAAACTGTTTTTT. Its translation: CASSLGTGGEKLFF.

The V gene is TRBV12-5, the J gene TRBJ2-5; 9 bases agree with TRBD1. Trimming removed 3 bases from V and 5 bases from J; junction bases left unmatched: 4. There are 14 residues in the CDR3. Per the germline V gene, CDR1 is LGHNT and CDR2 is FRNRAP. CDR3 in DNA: TGTGCTAGTGGTTTTCAAGACAGGGGGGAGACCCAGTACTTC. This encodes CASGFQDRGETQYF.

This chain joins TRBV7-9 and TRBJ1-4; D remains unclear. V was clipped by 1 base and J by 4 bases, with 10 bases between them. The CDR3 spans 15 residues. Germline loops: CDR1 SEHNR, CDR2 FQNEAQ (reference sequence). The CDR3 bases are TGTGCCAGCAGCTTAGATCTCACAGTTAATGAAAAACTGTTTTTT. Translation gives CASSLDLTVNEKLFF.

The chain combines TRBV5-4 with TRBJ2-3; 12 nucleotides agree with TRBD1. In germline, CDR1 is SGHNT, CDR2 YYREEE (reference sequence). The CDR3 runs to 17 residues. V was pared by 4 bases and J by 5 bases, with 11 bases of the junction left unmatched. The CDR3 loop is CASSGGQGAPLGDTQYF. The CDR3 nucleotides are TGTGCCAGCAGCGGGGGACAGGGGGCGCCCCTGGGAGATACGCAGTATTTT.

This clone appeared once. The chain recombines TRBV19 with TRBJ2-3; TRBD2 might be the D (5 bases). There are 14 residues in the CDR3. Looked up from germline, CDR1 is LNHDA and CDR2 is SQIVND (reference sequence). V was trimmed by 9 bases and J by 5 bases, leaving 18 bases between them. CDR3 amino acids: CASVDRGGGDTQYF. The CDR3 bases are TGTGCCAGCGTTGACCGGGGTGGTGGAGATACGCAGTATTTT.

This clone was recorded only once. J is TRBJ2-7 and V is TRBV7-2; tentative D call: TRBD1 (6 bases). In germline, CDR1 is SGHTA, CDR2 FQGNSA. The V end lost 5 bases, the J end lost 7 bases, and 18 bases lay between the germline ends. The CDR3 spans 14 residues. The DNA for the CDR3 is TGTGCCAGCAGCCAAGGGCACAGGGCAGGAGAGCAGTACTTC. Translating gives CASSQGHRAGEQYF.

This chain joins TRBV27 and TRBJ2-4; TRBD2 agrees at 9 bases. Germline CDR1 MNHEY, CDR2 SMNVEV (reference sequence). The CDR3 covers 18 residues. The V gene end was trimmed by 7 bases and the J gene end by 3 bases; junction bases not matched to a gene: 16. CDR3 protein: CASTAGLADRLGKNIQYF. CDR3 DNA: TGTGCCAGCACCGCGGGACTAGCCGACCGGTTAGGCAAAAACATTCAGTACTTC.

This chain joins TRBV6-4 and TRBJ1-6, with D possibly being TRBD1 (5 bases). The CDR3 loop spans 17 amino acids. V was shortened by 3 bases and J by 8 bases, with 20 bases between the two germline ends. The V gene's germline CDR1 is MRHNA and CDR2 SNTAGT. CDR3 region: CASSETPDPGQYSPLHF. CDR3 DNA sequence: TGTGCCAGCAGTGAAACCCCAGACCCAGGGCAATATTCACCCCTCCACTTT.

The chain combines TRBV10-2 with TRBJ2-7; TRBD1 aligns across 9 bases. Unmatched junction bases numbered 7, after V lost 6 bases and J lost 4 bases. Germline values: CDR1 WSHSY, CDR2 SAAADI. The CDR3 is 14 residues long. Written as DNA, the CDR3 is TGCGCCAGCAGACGTGGGACAGGGAGGTACGAGCAGTACTTC. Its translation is CASRRGTGRYEQYF.

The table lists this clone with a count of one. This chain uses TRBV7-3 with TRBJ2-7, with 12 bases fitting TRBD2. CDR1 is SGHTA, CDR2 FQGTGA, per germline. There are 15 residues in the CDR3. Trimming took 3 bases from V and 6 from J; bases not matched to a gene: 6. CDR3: CASSFASGGAPEQYF. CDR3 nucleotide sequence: TGTGCCAGCAGCTTCGCTAGCGGGGGGGCCCCCGAGCAGTACTTC.

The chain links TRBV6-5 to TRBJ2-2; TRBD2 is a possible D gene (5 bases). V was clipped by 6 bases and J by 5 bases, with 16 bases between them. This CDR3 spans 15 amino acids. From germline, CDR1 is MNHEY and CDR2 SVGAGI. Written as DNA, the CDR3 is TGTGCCAGCAGGTTTGCCCCGAGGGATACCGGGGAGCTGTTTTTT. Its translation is CASRFAPRDTGELFF.

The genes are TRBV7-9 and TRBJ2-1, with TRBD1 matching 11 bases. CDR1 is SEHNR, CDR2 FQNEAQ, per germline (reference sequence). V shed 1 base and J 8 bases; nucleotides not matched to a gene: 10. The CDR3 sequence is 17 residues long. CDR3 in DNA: TGTGCCAGCAGCTTAGTTGGAGGACAGGGGGCTCCTTATGAGCAGTTCTTC. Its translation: CASSLVGGQGAPYEQFF.

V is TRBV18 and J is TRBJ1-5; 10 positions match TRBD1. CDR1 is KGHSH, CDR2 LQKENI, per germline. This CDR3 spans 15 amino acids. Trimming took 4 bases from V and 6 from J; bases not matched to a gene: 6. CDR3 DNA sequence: TGTGCCAGCTCACACCGGGACAGGGGAGGTCAGCCCCAGCATTTT. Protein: CASSHRDRGGQPQHF.

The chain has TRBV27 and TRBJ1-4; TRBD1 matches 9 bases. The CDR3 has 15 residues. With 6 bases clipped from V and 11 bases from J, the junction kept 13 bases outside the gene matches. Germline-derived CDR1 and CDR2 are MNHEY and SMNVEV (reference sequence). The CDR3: CASRDSTGGVGKLFF. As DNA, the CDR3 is TGTGCCAGCAGGGACTCTACAGGGGGCGTGGGGAAACTGTTTTTT.

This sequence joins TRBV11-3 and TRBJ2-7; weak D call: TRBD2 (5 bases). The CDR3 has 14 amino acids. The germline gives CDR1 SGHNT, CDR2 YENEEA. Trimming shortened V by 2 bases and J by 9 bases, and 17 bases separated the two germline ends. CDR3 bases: TGTGCCAGCAGCTTATTCTGCGGGTTGTGGGGGCAGTACTTC. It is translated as CASSLFCGLWGQYF.

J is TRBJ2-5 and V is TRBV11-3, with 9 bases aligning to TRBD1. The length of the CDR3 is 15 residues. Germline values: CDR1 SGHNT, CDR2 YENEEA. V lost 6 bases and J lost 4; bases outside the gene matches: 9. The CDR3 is CASRQGAHWAETQYF. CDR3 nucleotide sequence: TGTGCCAGCAGACAGGGGGCCCACTGGGCAGAGACCCAGTACTTC.

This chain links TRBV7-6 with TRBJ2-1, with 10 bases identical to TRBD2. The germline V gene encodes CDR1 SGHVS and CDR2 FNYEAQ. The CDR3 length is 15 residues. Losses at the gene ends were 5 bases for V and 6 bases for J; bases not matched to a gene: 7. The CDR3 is CASSMGTSEVNEQFF. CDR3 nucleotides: TGTGCCAGCAGCATGGGGACTAGCGAGGTCAATGAGCAGTTCTTC.

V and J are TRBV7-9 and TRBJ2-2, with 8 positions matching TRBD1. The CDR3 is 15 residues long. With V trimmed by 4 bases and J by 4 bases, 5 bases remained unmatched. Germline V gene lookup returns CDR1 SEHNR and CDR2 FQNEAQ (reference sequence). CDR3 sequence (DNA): TGTGCCAGCAGCTCGGGACAGGCAGTCACCGGGGAGCTGTTTTTT. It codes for CASSSGQAVTGELFF.

In DNA, the CDR3 is TGTGCCAGCCCCGGGCTGGGGGGAGGTAGCTCCTACAATGAGCAGTTCTTC. Its protein is CASPGLGGGSSYNEQFF. The J gene is TRBJ2-1, the V gene TRBV18, with D perhaps TRBD2 (6 bases). This CDR3 region has 17 residues. The germline CDR1 and CDR2 sequences are KGHSH and LQKENI. V lost 8 bases and J lost 0, with 20 bases in between.

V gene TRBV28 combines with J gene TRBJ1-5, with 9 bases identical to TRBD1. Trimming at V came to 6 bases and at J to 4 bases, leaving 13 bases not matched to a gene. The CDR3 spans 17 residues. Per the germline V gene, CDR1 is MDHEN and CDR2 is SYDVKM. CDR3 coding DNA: TGTGCCAGCAGCGAAAACAACCCCGGGACAGGGAATCAGCCCCAGCATTTT. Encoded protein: CASSENNPGTGNQPQHF.

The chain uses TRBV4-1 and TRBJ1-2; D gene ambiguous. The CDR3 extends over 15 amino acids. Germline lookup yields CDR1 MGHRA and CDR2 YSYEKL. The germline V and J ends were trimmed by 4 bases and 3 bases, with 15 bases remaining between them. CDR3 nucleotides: TGCGCCAGCAGCCGTGCCGCCAGGCCCGACTATGGCTACACCTTC. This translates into CASSRAARPDYGYTF.

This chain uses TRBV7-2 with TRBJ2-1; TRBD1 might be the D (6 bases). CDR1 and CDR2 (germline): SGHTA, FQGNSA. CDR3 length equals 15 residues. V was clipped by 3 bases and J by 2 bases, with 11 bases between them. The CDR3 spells CASSLGEGAYNEQFF. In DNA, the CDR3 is TGTGCCAGCAGCTTGGGCGAGGGGGCCTACAATGAGCAGTTCTTC.